These 16 T cell receptor beta chains originate from one sample sequenced in a study of technical replicates of blood from several donors. Measured with immunoSEQ multiplex PCR; TCRdb has only the in-frame clones, and not every one. Found here are tens of thousands of clones, 95% of them singletons; the top ten hold 0.34%. Sequences were obtained from T cells isolated from PBMCs. All receptors come from a human donor in good health.

The chain employs TRBV5-1 and TRBJ1-1; 9 bases fit TRBD1. Trimming at V came to 1 base and at J to 7 bases, leaving 8 bases not matched to a gene. The germline gives CDR1 SGHRS, CDR2 YFSETQ. The CDR3 has 15 residues. CDR3 coding DNA: TGCGCCAGCAGCTTGCAGACAGGGGGATGGGGTGAAGCTTTCTTT. As protein: CASSLQTGGWGEAFF.

The gene calls are TRBV2 and TRBJ1-2; no clear D. The V and J ends lost 3 bases and 4 bases respectively, with 15 bases between them. The CDR3 consists of 15 residues. Germline V gene sequence: CDR1 SNHLY, CDR2 FYNNEI. For the CDR3, the DNA is TGTGCCAGCAGTGATCTGTCCAAACCCGGCTATGGCTACACCTTC. Amino acids: CASSDLSKPGYGYTF.

The chain employs TRBV28 and TRBJ1-5, with a tentative D call TRBD1 (6 bases). The V end lost 2 bases, the J end lost 0 bases, and 11 bases lay between the germline ends. This CDR3 comprises 16 residues. Looked up from germline, CDR1 is MDHEN and CDR2 is SYDVKM. CDR3 loop: CASSLTRQVSNQPQHF. As DNA, the CDR3 is TGTGCCAGCAGTTTAACACGACAGGTTAGCAATCAGCCCCAGCATTTT.

V and J are TRBV19 and TRBJ1-2; tentative D call: TRBD1 (5 bases). Germline CDR1 and CDR2: LNHDA and SQIVND (reference sequence). V shed 7 bases and J shed 4 bases, with 19 bases lying between them. The CDR3 is made up of 15 amino acids. The CDR3 sequence is CASNNIGGVGYGYTF. Written as DNA, the CDR3 is TGTGCCAGTAACAACATCGGAGGGGTCGGCTATGGCTACACCTTC.

The chain uses TRBV4-1 and TRBJ2-1; 10 bases map to TRBD2. Germline V gene sequence: CDR1 MGHRA, CDR2 YSYEKL. V lost 1 base, J lost 12 bases, and 9 bases stayed unmatched. The CDR3 loop spans 15 amino acids. The CDR3 loop is CASSQVLAGIYGQFF. In DNA, the CDR3 is TGCGCCAGCAGCCAAGTACTAGCGGGAATCTATGGGCAGTTCTTC.

V is TRBV7-6 and J is TRBJ2-3; 7 positions agree with TRBD2. V shed 1 base, J shed 4 bases, and the junction held 11 bases outside the gene matches. This CDR3 is 17 amino acids long. Germline CDR1 is SGHVS and CDR2 is FNYEAQ. CDR3 DNA: TGTGCCAGCAGCTTAGAGGTGGGGGGGAGTTTCGCAGATACGCAGTATTTT. Residues: CASSLEVGGSFADTQYF.

CDR3 DNA: TGTGCCAGCAGCTTAGTCGGAGAGACTAGCGCCAGGTATTTT. This translates into CASSLVGETSARYF. The chain carries TRBV7-9 and TRBJ2-3; 8 bases are a match to TRBD2. CDR1 is SEHNR, CDR2 FQNEAQ, per germline (reference sequence). Trimming removed 1 base from V and 14 bases from J; junction bases left unmatched: 11. The CDR3 loop spans 14 amino acids.

As DNA, the CDR3 is TGTGCCAGCAGCAGAGCTCACCGGGACTGGAGCACAGATACGCAGTATTTT. It specifies CASSRAHRDWSTDTQYF. This rearrangement joins TRBV21-1 to TRBJ2-3; TRBD2, as called in the table, went unchecked against the DNA. TRBV21-1 is described as a pseudogene. The CDR3 is 17 residues long.

This chain uses TRBV29-1 with TRBJ2-1, with 9 bases lining up with TRBD2. CDR1 and CDR2 (germline): SQVTM, ANQGSEA. The CDR3 runs 14 residues. The junction had 7 bases not matched to a gene; V was cut back by 6 bases and J by 4 bases. The CDR3 reads CSVEGREGYNEQFF. In DNA, the CDR3 is TGCAGCGTGGAGGGGCGGGAGGGTTACAATGAGCAGTTCTTC.

This chain connects TRBV5-1 to TRBJ2-7, with D unresolved. V was pared by 2 bases and J by 0 bases, with 6 bases between. Germline V lookup: CDR1 SGHRS, CDR2 YFSETQ. This CDR3 is 13 amino acids long. Written as DNA, the CDR3 is TGCGCCAGCAGCTTACGGAGCTCCTACGAGCAGTACTTC. Protein: CASSLRSSYEQYF. The whole variable domain, remainder taken from reference TRBV5-1 and TRBJ2-7, is KAGVTQTPRYLIKTRGQQVTLSCSPISGHRSVSWYQQTPGQGLQFLFEYFSETQRNKGNFPGRFSGRQFSNSRSEMNVSTLELGDSALYLCASSLRSSYEQYFGPGTRLTVT.

The rearrangement uses TRBV6-5 and TRBJ2-7; 11 bases align to TRBD2. This CDR3 contains 15 residues. Germline CDR1 is MNHEY and CDR2 is SVGAGI. V trimming: 0 bases; J trimming: 4 bases; junction bases outside the gene matches: 2. The CDR3 loop reads CASSYSPSGGYEQYF. DNA for the CDR3: TGTGCCAGCAGTTACTCCCCTAGCGGGGGGTACGAGCAGTACTTC.

V and J are TRBV5-4 and TRBJ2-3; 10 bases map to TRBD2. Germline V gives CDR1 SGHNT, CDR2 YYREEE (reference sequence). V gave up 7 bases and J gave up 2 bases; unmatched junction bases: 4. This CDR3 has 14 residues. The CDR3 DNA sequence: TGTGCCAGCGTAGCGGGAGGAATCACAGATACGCAGTATTTT. As protein: CASVAGGITDTQYF.

V usage is TRBV7-3 and J usage is TRBJ1-2; TRBD1 agrees at 8 bases. Germline loops: CDR1 SGHTA, CDR2 FQGTGA. V dropped 2 bases and J dropped 5; count of bases not matched to a gene: 4. The CDR3 sequence is 14 residues long. CDR3 region: CASSLGQGGYGYTF. The CDR3 DNA is TGTGCCAGCAGCTTAGGACAGGGCGGGTATGGCTACACCTTC.

A single count supports this clone. This chain connects TRBV27 to TRBJ1-1, with D possibly TRBD1 on 6 matching bases. The length of the CDR3 is 12 residues. Germline V lookup: CDR1 MNHEY, CDR2 SMNVEV (reference sequence). V was trimmed by 7 bases and J by 4 bases, leaving 10 bases between them. In DNA form, the CDR3 reads TGTGCCAGCAAACGGGGGGCCACTGAAGCTTTCTTT. Translation: CASKRGATEAFF.

The chain has TRBV19 and TRBJ2-3; TRBD1 matches 8 bases. The CDR3 sequence is 16 residues long. The J segment lost 4 bases and the V segment lost 3 bases, leaving 9 bases of the junction unmatched. Germline lookup yields CDR1 LNHDA and CDR2 SQIVND (reference sequence). The CDR3 loop is CASSIQGQGFPDTQYF. CDR3 nucleotides: TGTGCCAGTAGTATTCAAGGACAGGGATTCCCAGATACGCAGTATTTT.

The chain employs TRBV28 and TRBJ1-1, with unresolved D. V lost 2 bases and J 0 bases, leaving 4 bases between the germline ends. Germline assignment: CDR1 MDHEN and CDR2 SYDVKM. This CDR3 is built from 13 residues. CDR3 residues: CASSLGLNTEAFF. The CDR3 coding sequence is TGTGCCAGCAGTTTAGGGCTGAACACTGAAGCTTTCTTT.